This is a list of T cell receptor beta chains from one sample in a study of identical twins. TCRdb used MiXCR to reprocess the 5' RACE reads, holding one entry per CDR3 protein. Counted here are roughly 540,000 distinct CDR3 sequences, around 20% occurring once; the ten biggest clones make up 0.91%. The data were also submitted as part of a second study, on T cells expressing NK-cell markers.

The material sequenced was CD4+ T cells sorted from blood. Receptors were obtained from a woman aged 18-30 years in good health. The CDR3 runs from the conserved cysteine through the conserved F or W. Fields, in order: clone size, D gene, CDR3 length, J gene, V gene, CDR3 protein, CDR3 DNA. The D gene is left open where the match is weak. Part of the rows lack a size; the others show once, few, many or a class for expanded clones.

-	TRBD1	14	TRBJ1-2	TRBV6-1	CASSGRTGGDGYTF	TGTGCCAGCAGTGGAAGGACAGGGGGAGATGGCTACACCTTC
many	TRBD1	14	TRBJ1-5	TRBV12-3/TRBV12-4	CASRLGQGGQPQHF	TGTGCCAGCAGGCTCGGACAGGGGGGCCAGCCCCAGCATTTT
many	TRBD1	13	TRBJ1-1	TRBV5-5	CASSLWDRGHAFF	TGTGCCAGCAGCTTATGGGACAGGGGGCATGCTTTCTTT
few	TRBD1	13	TRBJ2-1	TRBV10-3	CAIEGQGANEQFF	TGTGCCATAGAGGGTCAGGGGGCGAATGAGCAGTTCTTC
few	-	15	TRBJ2-7	TRBV6-5	CASSYSSSGNWEQYF	TGTGCCAGCAGTTACTCGAGTTCGGGGAATTGGGAGCAGTACTTC
-	-	16	TRBJ2-4	TRBV3-1	CASSLSGLLAKNIQYF	TGTGCCAGCAGCCTTTCTGGGCTTCTAGCCAAAAACATTCAGTACTTC
few	-	14	TRBJ1-4	TRBV5-6	CASSRGRGDEKLFF	TGTGCCAGCAGCCGGGGGCGAGGGGATGAAAAACTGTTTTTT
few	-	15	TRBJ2-7	TRBV4-3	CASSQELHQPNEQYF	TGCGCCAGCAGCCAAGAATTACACCAACCTAACGAGCAGTACTTC
-	-	14	TRBJ2-7	TRBV10-3	CAIRIRDGTYEQYF	TGTGCCATCAGGATCCGGGACGGTACCTACGAGCAGTACTTC
-	-	15	TRBJ2-7	TRBV7-2	CASSSPTNSAYEQYF	TGTGCCAGCAGCTCCCCAACCAATTCCGCCTACGAGCAGTACTTC
few	-	13	TRBJ1-2	TRBV12-3/TRBV12-4	CASSFLWSGDYTF	TGTGCCAGCAGTTTTCTTTGGTCTGGTGACTACACCTTC
-	-	14	TRBJ1-3	TRBV12-3/TRBV12-4	CASFKREGLNTIYF	TGTGCCAGCTTCAAAAGGGAAGGACTAAACACCATATATTTT
few	-	16	TRBJ2-3	TRBV20-1	CSARDRQRTSTDTQYF	TGCAGTGCTAGAGATCGGCAGCGGACTAGCACAGATACGCAGTATTTT
many	-	18	TRBJ1-6	TRBV21-1	CASSKEGDNSKLGSPLHF	TGTGCCAGCAGCAAAGAAGGAGACAACAGCAAGCTGGGTTCACCCCTCCACTTT
few	-	14	TRBJ2-5	TRBV5-1	CASSLEGPRETQYF	TGCGCCAGCAGCTTGGAGGGCCCCCGGGAGACCCAGTACTTC
few	TRBD2	16	TRBJ2-2	TRBV20-1	CSALFSGRKGTGELFF	TGCAGTGCTCTCTTTAGCGGGAGAAAAGGCACCGGGGAGCTGTTTTTT
-	-	13	TRBJ2-5	TRBV10-1	CASSGPGDQTQYF	TGCGCCAGCAGTGGCCCAGGGGATCAGACCCAGTACTTC
-	TRBD1	14	TRBJ2-7	TRBV20-1	CSARDRQGSYEQYF	TGCAGTGCTAGAGACCGACAGGGCTCCTACGAGCAGTACTTC
-	-	15	TRBJ2-3	TRBV20-1	CSARKQGTSTDTQYF	TGCAGTGCTAGAAAGCAGGGCACTAGCACAGATACGCAGTATTTT
-	-	13	TRBJ2-7	TRBV10-3	CAISERGDNEQYF	TGTGCCATCAGTGAGCGGGGGGACAACGAGCAGTACTTC
-	TRBD2	14	TRBJ2-1	TRBV6-1	CAAGRRREGNEQFF	TGTGCCGCCGGCCGTAGACGGGAGGGGAATGAGCAGTTCTTC
-	TRBD1	15	TRBJ2-7	TRBV7-8	CASSSTRTGTYEQYF	TGTGCCAGCAGCTCGACGCGGACAGGGACCTACGAGCAGTACTTC
few	-	13	TRBJ2-3	TRBV5-1	CASSLDQSDTQYF	TGCGCCAGCAGCTTGGATCAATCAGATACGCAGTATTTT
few	TRBD1	18	TRBJ2-2	TRBV7-8	CASSPRLGTGSSAGELFF	TGTGCCAGCAGCCCCCGTCTAGGGACAGGGAGTTCTGCCGGGGAGCTGTTTTTT
many	-	17	TRBJ1-3	TRBV27	CASSLSTCVLSGNTIYF	TGTGCCAGCAGTTTATCGACTTGTGTCCTCTCTGGAAACACCATATATTTT
-	-	12	TRBJ1-2	TRBV29-1	CSTSPGTYGYTF	TGCAGCACATCGCCAGGGACCTATGGCTACACCTTC
-	-	13	TRBJ1-5	TRBV12-3/TRBV12-4	CASNEQSNQPQHF	TGTGCCAGCAATGAGCAGAGCAATCAGCCCCAGCATTTT
-	TRBD2	19	TRBJ2-2	TRBV11-2	CASSPRGGRGRINTGELFF	TGTGCCAGCAGCCCGAGGGGCGGGAGGGGTCGTATAAACACCGGGGAGCTGTTTTTT
-	TRBD2	16	TRBJ2-2	TRBV20-1	CSASSKPGGDTGELFF	TGCAGTGCTAGTAGTAAGCCGGGAGGGGACACCGGGGAGCTGTTTTTT
-	TRBD2	15	TRBJ2-2	TRBV5-1	CASSRGDLGSGELFF	TGCGCCAGCAGCCGGGGGGACCTAGGATCCGGGGAGCTGTTTTTT
-	-	15	TRBJ2-3	TRBV5-5	CASSLSRLDSDTQYF	TGTGCCAGCAGCCTCTCCAGGCTCGACTCCGATACGCAGTATTTT
-	TRBD1	14	TRBJ2-2	TRBV12-5	CASGRGIDTGELFF	TGTGCTAGTGGCAGGGGGATAGACACCGGGGAGCTGTTTTTT
-	-	11	TRBJ2-7	TRBV6-2/TRBV6-3	CASSYYDEQYF	TGTGCCAGCAGTTACTACGACGAGCAGTACTTC
few	TRBD1	17	TRBJ1-2	TRBV6-1	CASSRMTGQGANYGYTF	TGTGCCAGCAGCCGCATGACGGGACAGGGGGCGAACTATGGCTACACCTTC
-	-	13	TRBJ2-1	TRBV12-3/TRBV12-4	CASKRSSYNEQFF	TGTGCCAGCAAGCGGAGCTCCTACAATGAGCAGTTCTTC
-	TRBD2	18	TRBJ2-3	TRBV5-1	CASSPGLAGGPSTDTQYF	TGCGCCAGCAGCCCCGGACTAGCGGGGGGGCCCAGCACAGATACGCAGTATTTT
-	TRBD2	15	TRBJ2-1	TRBV20-1	CSARRTSGIGNEQFF	TGCAGTGCTAGGAGGACTAGCGGGATAGGTAATGAGCAGTTCTTC
-	TRBD1	14	TRBJ1-2	TRBV20-1	CSARDNQGAAGYTF	TGCAGTGCTAGAGACAATCAGGGGGCCGCTGGCTACACCTTC
few	-	14	TRBJ2-7	TRBV5-1	CASTASGYSYEQYF	TGCGCCAGCACGGCCAGCGGCTACTCCTACGAGCAGTACTTC
few	-	12	TRBJ1-2	TRBV20-1	CSARVQAAGYTF	TGCAGTGCTAGAGTTCAGGCCGCTGGCTACACCTTC
-	TRBD2	15	TRBJ2-1	TRBV19	CASMAPGTSGRKLFF	TGTGCCAGTATGGCGCCCGGGACTAGCGGGAGGAAATTGTTCTTC
-	-	14	TRBJ2-1	TRBV7-2	CASSLVGDAGRGFF	TGTGCCAGCAGCTTAGTTGGGGACGCAGGACGGGGGTTCTTC
-	TRBD1	15	TRBJ1-1	TRBV7-9	CVSSWSGTGNTEAFF	TGTGTCAGCAGCTGGTCCGGGACAGGGAACACTGAAGCTTTCTTT
many	TRBD1	15	TRBJ2-7	TRBV7-9	CASSKGQGPTYEQYF	TGTGCCAGCAGCAAAGGACAGGGACCAACCTACGAGCAGTACTTC
-	TRBD2	16	TRBJ2-3	TRBV7-9	CASSLPGLAEVDTQYF	TGTGCCAGCAGCTTACCGGGACTAGCGGAGGTGGATACGCAGTATTTT